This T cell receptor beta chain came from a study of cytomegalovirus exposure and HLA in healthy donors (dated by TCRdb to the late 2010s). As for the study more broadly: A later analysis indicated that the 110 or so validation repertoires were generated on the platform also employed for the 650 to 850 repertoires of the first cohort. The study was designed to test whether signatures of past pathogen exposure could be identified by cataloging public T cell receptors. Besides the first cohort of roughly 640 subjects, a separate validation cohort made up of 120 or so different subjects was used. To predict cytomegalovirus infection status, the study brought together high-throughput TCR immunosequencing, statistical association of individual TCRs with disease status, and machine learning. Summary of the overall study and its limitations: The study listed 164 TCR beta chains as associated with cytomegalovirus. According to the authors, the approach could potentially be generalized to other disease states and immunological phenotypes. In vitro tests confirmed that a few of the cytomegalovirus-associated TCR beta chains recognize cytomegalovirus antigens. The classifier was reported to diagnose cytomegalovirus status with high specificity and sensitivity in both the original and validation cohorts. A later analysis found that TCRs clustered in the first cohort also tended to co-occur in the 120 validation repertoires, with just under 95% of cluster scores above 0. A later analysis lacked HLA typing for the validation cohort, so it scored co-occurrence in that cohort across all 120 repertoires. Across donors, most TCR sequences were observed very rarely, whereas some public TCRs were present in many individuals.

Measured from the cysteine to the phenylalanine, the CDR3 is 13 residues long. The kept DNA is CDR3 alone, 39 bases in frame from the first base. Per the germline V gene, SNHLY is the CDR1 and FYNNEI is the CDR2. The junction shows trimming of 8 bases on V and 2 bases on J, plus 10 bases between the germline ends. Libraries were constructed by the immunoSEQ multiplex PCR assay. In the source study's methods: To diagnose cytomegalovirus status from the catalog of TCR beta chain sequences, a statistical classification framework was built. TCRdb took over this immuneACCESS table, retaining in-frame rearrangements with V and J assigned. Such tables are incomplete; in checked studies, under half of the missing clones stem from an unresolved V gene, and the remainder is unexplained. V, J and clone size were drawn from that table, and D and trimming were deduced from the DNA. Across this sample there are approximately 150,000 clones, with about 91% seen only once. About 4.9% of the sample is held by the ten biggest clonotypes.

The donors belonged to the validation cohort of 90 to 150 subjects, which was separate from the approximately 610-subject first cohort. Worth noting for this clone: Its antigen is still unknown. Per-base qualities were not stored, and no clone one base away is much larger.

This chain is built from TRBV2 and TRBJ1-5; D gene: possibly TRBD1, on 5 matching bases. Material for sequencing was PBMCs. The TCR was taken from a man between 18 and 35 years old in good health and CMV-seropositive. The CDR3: CASQETGNQPQHF. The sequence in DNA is TGTGCCAGCCAGGAGACAGGCAATCAGCCCCAGCATTTT. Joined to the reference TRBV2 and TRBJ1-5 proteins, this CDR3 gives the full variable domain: EPEVTQTPSHQVTQMGQEVILRCVPISNHLYFYWYRQILGQKVEFLVSFYNNEISEKSEIFDDQFSVERPDGSNFTLKIRSTKLEDSAMYFCASQETGNQPQHFGDGTRLSIL.